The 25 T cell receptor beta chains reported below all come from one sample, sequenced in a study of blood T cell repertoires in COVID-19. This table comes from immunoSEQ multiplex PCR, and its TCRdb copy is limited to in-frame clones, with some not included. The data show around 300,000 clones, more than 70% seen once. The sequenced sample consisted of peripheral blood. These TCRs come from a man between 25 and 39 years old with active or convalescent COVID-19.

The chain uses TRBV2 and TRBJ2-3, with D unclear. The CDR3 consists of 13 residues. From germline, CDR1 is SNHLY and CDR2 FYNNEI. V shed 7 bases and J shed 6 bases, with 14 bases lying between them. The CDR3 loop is CASTTIRGDTQYF. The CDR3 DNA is TGTGCCAGCACCACTATCCGTGGGGATACGCAGTATTTT. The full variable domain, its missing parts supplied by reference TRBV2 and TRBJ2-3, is EPEVTQTPSHQVTQMGQEVILRCVPISNHLYFYWYRQILGQKVEFLVSFYNNEISEKSEIFDDQFSVERPDGSNFTLKIRSTKLEDSAMYFCASTTIRGDTQYFGPGTRLTVL.

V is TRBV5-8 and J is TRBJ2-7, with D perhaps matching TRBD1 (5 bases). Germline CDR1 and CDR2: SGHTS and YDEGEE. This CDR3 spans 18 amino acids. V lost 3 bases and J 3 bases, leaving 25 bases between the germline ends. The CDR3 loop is CASSSITQLAGLLYEQYF. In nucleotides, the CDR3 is TGTGCCAGCAGCTCTATTACTCAACTCGCAGGGCTCCTCTACGAGCAGTACTTC.

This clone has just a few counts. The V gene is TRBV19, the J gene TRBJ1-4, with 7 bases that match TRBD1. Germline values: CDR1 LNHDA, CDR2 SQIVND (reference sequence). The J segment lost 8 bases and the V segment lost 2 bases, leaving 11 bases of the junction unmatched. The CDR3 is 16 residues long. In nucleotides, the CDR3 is TGTGCCAGTAGTATAAGTTTGTCCAGGGGGTTGGAAAAACTGTTTTTT. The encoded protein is CASSISLSRGLEKLFF.

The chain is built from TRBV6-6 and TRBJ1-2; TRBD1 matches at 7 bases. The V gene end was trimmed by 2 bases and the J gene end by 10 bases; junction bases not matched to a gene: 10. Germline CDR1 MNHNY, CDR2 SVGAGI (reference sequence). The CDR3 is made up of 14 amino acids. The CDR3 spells CASSYRGRVFDYTF. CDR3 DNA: TGTGCCAGCAGTTACAGGGGGCGCGTTTTTGACTACACCTTC.

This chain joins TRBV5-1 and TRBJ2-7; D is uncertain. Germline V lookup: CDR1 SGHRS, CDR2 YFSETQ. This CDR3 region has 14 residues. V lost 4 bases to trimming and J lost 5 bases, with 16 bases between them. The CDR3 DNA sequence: TGCGCCAGCAGCCTAGAAGAGAGCCACCACGAGCAGTACTTC. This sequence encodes CASSLEESHHEQYF. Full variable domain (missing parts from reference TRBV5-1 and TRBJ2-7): KAGVTQTPRYLIKTRGQQVTLSCSPISGHRSVSWYQQTPGQGLQFLFEYFSETQRNKGNFPGRFSGRQFSNSRSEMNVSTLELGDSALYLCASSLEESHHEQYFGPGTRLTVT.

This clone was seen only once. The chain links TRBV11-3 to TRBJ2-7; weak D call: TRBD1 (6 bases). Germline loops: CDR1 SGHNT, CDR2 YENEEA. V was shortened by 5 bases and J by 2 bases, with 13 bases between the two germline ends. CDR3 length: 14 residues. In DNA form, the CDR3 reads TGTGCCAGCAGCCAAGGGGGTGCCCCCTACGAGCAGTACTTC. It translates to CASSQGGAPYEQYF.

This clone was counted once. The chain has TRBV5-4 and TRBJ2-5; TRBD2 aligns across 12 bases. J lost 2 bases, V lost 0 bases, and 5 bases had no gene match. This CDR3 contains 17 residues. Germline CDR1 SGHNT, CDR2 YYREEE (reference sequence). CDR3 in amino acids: CASSLGLAGGLQETQYF. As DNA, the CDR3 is TGTGCCAGCAGCTTGGGGCTAGCGGGAGGGTTGCAAGAGACCCAGTACTTC.

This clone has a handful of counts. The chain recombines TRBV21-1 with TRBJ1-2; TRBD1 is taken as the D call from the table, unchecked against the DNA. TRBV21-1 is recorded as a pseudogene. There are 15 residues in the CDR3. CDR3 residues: CASELKRKGNYGYTF. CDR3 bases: TGTGCCAGCGAGTTGAAACGGAAGGGGAACTATGGCTACACCTTC.

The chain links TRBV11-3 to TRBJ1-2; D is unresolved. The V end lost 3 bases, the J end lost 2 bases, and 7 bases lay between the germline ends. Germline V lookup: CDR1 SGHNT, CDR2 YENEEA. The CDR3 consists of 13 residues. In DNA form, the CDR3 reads TGTGCCAGCAGCTTTCCGGGAAACTATGGCTACACCTTC. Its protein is CASSFPGNYGYTF.

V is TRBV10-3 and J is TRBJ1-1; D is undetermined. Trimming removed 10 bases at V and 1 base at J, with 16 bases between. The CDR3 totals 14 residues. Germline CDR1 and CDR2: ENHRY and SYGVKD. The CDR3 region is CATQFRPPNTEAFF. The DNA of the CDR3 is TGTGCCACCCAATTCAGGCCCCCGAACACTGAAGCTTTCTTT.

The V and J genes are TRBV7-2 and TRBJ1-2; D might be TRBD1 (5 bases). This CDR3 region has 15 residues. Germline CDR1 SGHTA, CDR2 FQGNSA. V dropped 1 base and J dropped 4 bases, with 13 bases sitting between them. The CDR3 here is CASSLDGGTIYGYTF. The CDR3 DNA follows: TGTGCCAGCAGCTTAGATGGGGGGACCATCTATGGCTACACCTTC.

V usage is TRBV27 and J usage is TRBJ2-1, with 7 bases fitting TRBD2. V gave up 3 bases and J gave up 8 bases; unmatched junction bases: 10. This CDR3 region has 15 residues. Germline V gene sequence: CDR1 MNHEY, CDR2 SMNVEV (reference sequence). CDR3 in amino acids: CASSLGGAVVDEQFF. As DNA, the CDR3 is TGTGCCAGCAGTTTGGGAGGGGCGGTGGTCGATGAGCAGTTCTTC.

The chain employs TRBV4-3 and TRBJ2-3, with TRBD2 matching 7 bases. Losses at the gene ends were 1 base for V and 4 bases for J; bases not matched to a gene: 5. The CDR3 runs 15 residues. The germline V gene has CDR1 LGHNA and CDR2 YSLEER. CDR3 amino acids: CASSQAGRGPDTQYF. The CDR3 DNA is TGCGCCAGCAGCCAAGCGGGGAGGGGCCCAGATACGCAGTATTTT.

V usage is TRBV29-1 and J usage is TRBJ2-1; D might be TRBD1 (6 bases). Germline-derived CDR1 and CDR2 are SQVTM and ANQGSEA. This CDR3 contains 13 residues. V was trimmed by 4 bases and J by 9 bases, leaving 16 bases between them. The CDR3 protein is CSVVGAGKAEQFF. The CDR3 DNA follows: TGCAGCGTTGTGGGGGCAGGGAAGGCTGAGCAGTTCTTC.

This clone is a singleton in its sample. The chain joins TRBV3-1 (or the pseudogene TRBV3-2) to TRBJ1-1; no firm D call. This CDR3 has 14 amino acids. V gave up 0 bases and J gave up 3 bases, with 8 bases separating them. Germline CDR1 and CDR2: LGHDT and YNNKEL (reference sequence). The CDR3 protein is CASSQEMADTEAFF. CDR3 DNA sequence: TGTGCCAGCAGCCAAGAAATGGCGGACACTGAAGCTTTCTTT.

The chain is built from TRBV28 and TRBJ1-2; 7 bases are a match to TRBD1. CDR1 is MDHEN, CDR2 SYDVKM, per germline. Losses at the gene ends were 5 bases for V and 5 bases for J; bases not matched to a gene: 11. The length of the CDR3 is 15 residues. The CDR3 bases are TGTGCCAGCAGTACCTGGACAGGACGGGCTTATGGCTACACCTTC. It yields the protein CASSTWTGRAYGYTF.

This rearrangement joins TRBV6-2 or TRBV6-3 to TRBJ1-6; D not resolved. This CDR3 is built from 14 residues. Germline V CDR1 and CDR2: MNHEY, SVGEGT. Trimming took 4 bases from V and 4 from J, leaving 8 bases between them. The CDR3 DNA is TGTGCCAGCAGTTGGGCAGATTATAATTCACCCCTCCACTTT. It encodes CASSWADYNSPLHF.

CDR3 coding DNA: TGTGCCAGCAGCCGGGGGGGTTTTAAGGATGAGCAGTTCTTC. As protein: CASSRGGFKDEQFF. The rearrangement uses TRBV7-2 and TRBJ2-1, with 8 positions matching TRBD2. Losses at the gene ends were 5 bases for V and 8 bases for J; bases not matched to a gene: 8. Germline CDR1 reads SGHTA; CDR2 reads FQGNSA. CDR3 length equals 14 residues.

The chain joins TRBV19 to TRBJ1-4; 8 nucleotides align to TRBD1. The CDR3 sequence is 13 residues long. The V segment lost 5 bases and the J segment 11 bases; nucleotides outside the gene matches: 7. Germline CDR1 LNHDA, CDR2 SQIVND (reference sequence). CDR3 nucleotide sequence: TGTGCCAGTAGTGTCAGGACAGGGCAGAAACTGTTTTTT. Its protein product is CASSVRTGQKLFF.

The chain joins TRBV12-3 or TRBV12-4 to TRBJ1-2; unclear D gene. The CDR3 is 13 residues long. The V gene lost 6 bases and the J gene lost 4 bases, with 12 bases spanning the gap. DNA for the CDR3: TGTGCCAGCAGCGTCCCCGGGAGCTATGGCTACACCTTC. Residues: CASSVPGSYGYTF.

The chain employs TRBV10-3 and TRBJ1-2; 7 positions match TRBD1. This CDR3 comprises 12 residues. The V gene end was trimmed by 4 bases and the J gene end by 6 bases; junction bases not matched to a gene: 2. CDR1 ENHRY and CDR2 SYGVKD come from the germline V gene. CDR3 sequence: CAISGQGDGYTF. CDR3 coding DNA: TGTGCCATCAGTGGACAGGGAGATGGCTACACCTTC.

The CDR3 nucleotides read TGTGCCTGGAGTGTCGGCAGGGTCACGGGCTACACCTTC. As protein: CAWSVGRVTGYTF. This chain uses TRBV30 with TRBJ1-2; weak D call: TRBD1 (5 bases). This CDR3 comprises 13 residues. The V and J ends lost 0 bases and 8 bases respectively, with 13 bases between them. The germline V gene has CDR1 GTSNPN and CDR2 SVGIG (reference sequence).

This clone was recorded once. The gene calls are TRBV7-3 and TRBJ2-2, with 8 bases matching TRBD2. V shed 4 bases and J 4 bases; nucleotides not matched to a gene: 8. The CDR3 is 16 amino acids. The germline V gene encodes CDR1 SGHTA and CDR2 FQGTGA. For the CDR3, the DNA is TGTGCCAGCAGCTCTCAGCGGGGGTTACCCACCGGGGAGCTGTTTTTT. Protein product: CASSSQRGLPTGELFF.

In nucleotides, the CDR3 is TGCGCCAGCAGCCTAGACCAAGCCGGGACAGTTTTGTACGAGCAGTACTTC. Its translation is CASSLDQAGTVLYEQYF. This sequence joins TRBV4-1 and TRBJ2-7; 7 bases are shared with TRBD1. In germline, CDR1 is MGHRA, CDR2 YSYEKL. V was pared by 4 bases and J by 4 bases, with 16 bases of the junction left unmatched. There are 17 residues in the CDR3.

The CDR3 protein is CASSVNRGRAEQFF. CDR3 in DNA: TGTGCCAGCAGCGTAAACAGGGGGCGAGCTGAGCAGTTCTTC. This rearrangement joins TRBV7-9 to TRBJ2-1; 9 bases are shared with TRBD1. Looked up from germline, CDR1 is SEHNR and CDR2 is FQNEAQ (reference sequence). This CDR3 region has 14 residues. V was pared by 5 bases and J by 9 bases, with 8 bases of the junction left unmatched.